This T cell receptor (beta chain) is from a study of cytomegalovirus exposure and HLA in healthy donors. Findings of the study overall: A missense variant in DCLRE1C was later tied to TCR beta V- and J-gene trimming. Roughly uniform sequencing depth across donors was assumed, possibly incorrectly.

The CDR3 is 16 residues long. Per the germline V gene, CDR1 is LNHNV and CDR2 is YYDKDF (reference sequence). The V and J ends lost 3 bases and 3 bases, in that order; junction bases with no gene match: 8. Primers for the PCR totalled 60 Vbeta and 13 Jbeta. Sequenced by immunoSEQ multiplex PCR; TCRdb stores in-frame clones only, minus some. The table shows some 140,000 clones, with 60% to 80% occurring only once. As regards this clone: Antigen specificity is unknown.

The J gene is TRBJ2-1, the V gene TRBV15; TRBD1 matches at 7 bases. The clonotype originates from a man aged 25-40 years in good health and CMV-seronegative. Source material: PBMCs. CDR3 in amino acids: CATSRDTGALYNEQFF. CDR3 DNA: TGTGCCACCAGCAGGGATACAGGGGCGCTCTACAATGAGCAGTTCTTC.